This T cell receptor beta chain was captured in a study of blood T cell repertoires in COVID-19. Overall study context: Samples of COVID-19 (acute and convalescent) were obtained from the United States, Italy and Spain. The analysed material was cDNA or gDNA that came from T cells, B-cell-depleted T cells, or PBMCs.

Trimming pared 3 bases from V and 3 bases from J, leaving 9 bases between. The CDR3 runs 14 residues. Germline V gives CDR1 MDHEN, CDR2 SYDVKM. As processed by the authors: The authors estimated nucleated cell counts from reference gene primer amplification. Sequencing was performed with immunoSEQ multiplex PCR; in TCRdb, only in-frame clones are kept and a portion is missing. That table supplies the V and J calls and clone size; D and trimming were determined from the DNA. The data contain over 120,000 clones, 81% of them seen just once; the ten biggest clones take up approximately 8.2%. Sequencing was done on a sample of peripheral blood. This receptor was obtained from a human donor in a cohort sampled during active COVID-19. The chain has TRBV28 and TRBJ1-5; D gene ambiguous. The CDR3 DNA follows: TGTGCCAGCAGTTTGGTCAGGTTCAATCAGCCCCAGCATTTT. Its translation is CASSLVRFNQPQHF.